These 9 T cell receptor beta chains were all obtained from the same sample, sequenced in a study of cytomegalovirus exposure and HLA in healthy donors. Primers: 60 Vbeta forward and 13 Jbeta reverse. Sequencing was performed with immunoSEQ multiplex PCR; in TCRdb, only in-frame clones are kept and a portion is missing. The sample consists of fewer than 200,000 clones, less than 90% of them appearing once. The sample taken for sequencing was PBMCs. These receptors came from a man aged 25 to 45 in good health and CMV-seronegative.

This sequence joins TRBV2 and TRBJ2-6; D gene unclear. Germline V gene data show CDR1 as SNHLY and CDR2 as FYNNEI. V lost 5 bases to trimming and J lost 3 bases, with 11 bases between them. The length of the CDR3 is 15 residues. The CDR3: CASSPARSGANVLTF. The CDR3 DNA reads TGTGCCAGCAGTCCCGCGAGGAGTGGGGCCAACGTCCTGACTTTC.

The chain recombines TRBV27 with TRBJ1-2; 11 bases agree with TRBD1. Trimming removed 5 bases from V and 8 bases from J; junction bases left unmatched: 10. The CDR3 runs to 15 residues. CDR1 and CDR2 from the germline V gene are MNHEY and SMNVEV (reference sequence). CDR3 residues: CASSPRTGGAGGYTF. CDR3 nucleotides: TGTGCCAGCAGTCCCCGGACAGGGGGCGCGGGGGGCTACACCTTC.

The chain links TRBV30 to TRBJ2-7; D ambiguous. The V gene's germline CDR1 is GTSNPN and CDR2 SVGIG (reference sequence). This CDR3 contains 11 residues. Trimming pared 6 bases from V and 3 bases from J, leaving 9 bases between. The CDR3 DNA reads TGTGCCTGCAAAGAGAACTACGAGCAGTACTTC. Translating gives CACKENYEQYF.

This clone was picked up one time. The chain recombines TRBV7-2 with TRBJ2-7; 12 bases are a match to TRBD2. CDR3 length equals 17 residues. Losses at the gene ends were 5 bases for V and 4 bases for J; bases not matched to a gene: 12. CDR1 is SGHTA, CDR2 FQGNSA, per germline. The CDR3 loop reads CASSLPLAGGDLYEQYF. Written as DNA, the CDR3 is TGTGCCAGCAGCCTTCCTCTAGCGGGAGGGGACTTATACGAGCAGTACTTC.

The CDR3: CASSYIRYNEQFF. Written as DNA, the CDR3 is TGTGCCAGCAGTTACATCAGATACAATGAGCAGTTCTTC. V is TRBV6-6 and J is TRBJ2-1, with D unclear. V gave up 2 bases and J gave up 4 bases, with 6 bases separating them. The germline V gene encodes CDR1 MNHNY and CDR2 SVGAGI (reference sequence). CDR3 size: 13 residues.

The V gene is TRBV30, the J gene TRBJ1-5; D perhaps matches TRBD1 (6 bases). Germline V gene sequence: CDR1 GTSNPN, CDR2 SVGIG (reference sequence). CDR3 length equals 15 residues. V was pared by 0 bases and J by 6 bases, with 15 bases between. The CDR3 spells CAWSVPRGGVQPQHF. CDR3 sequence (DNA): TGTGCCTGGAGTGTACCTCGCGGGGGCGTTCAGCCCCAGCATTTT. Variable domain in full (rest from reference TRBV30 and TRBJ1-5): SQTIHQWPATLVQPVGSPLSLECTVEGTSNPNLYWYRQAAGRGLQLLFYSVGIGQISSEVPQNLSASRPQDRQFILSSKKLLLSDSGFYLCAWSVPRGGVQPQHFGDGTRLSIL.

For the CDR3, the DNA is TGTGCCAGCTCACCCCGGACAGGGGGAACCTACGAGCAGTACTTC. It encodes CASSPRTGGTYEQYF. The chain combines TRBV18 with TRBJ2-7; 10 bases are shared with TRBD1. Germline V gene lookup returns CDR1 KGHSH and CDR2 LQKENI. This CDR3 has 15 amino acids. J was trimmed by 2 bases and V by 3 bases; bases with no gene match: 4. Full variable domain (outside the CDR3, taken from reference TRBV18 and TRBJ2-7): NAGVMQNPRHLVRRRGQEARLRCSPMKGHSHVYWYRQLPEEGLKFMVYLQKENIIDESGMPKERFSAEFPKEGPSILRIQQVVRGDSAAYFCASSPRTGGTYEQYFGPGTRLTVT.

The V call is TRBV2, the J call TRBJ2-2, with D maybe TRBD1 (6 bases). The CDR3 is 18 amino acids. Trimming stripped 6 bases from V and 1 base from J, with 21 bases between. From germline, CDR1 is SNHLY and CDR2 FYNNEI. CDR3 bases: TGTGCCAGCAGCACCGGGACAAAGGTCTCCCTGAACACCGGGGAGCTGTTTTTT. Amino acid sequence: CASSTGTKVSLNTGELFF.

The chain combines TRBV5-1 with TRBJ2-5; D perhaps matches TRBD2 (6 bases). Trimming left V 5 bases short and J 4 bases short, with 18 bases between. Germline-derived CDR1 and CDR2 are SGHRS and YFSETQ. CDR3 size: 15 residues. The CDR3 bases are TGCGCCAGCAGGTCGGCAGGGACTGATCTAGAGACCCAGTACTTC. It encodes CASRSAGTDLETQYF.